This T cell receptor beta chain was obtained from a study of PD-1 blockade in classical Hodgkin lymphoma. After autologous stem cell transplantation all patients relapsed, and prior brentuximab vedotin exposure differed between cohorts. Assay: immunoSEQ multiplex PCR; the TCRdb copy retains only in-frame clones and omits some. In the table there are 90,000 to 120,000 clones, around 89% of which are singletons. Trimming pared 2 bases from V and 4 bases from J, leaving 14 bases between. CDR3 size: 15 residues. Looked up from germline, CDR1 is KGHSH and CDR2 is LQKENI. This TCR was sampled from a human donor with classical Hodgkin lymphoma. The starting material was peripheral blood mononuclear cells (PBMCs), obtained before the second cycle of nivolumab. The chain has TRBV18 and TRBJ1-1; no firm D call. The CDR3 sequence: CASSPSASRLTEAFF. CDR3 coding DNA: TGTGCCAGCTCACCATCGGCCAGCCGACTCACTGAAGCTTTCTTT. Drawing the rest from reference TRBV18 and TRBJ1-1, the complete variable domain is NAGVMQNPRHLVRRRGQEARLRCSPMKGHSHVYWYRQLPEEGLKFMVYLQKENIIDESGMPKERFSAEFPKEGPSILRIQQVVRGDSAAYFCASSPSASRLTEAFFGQGTRLTVV.